This entry describes one TCR beta chain. The data originate from a study of siplizumab effects on memory and regulatory T cells. Method: immunoSEQ multiplex PCR; TCRdb's copy keeps in-frame clones and lacks some. The sample gives about 80,000 clones, roughly 94% of which show up once; approximately 17% is in the top ten. V gave up 1 base and J gave up 3 bases; unmatched junction bases: 11. The CDR3 is 19 amino acids. Germline CDR1 SGHDT, CDR2 YYEEEE. Sequenced: CD8+ T cells sorted from blood. The receptor's source is a human donor in good health. The gene calls are TRBV5-6 and TRBJ2-1, with 12 bases aligning to TRBD2. The DNA for the CDR3 is TGTGCCAGCAGCTTGTACCTCTGGACTAGCGGGATTAGCTACAATGAGCAGTTCTTC. This translates into CASSLYLWTSGISYNEQFF.